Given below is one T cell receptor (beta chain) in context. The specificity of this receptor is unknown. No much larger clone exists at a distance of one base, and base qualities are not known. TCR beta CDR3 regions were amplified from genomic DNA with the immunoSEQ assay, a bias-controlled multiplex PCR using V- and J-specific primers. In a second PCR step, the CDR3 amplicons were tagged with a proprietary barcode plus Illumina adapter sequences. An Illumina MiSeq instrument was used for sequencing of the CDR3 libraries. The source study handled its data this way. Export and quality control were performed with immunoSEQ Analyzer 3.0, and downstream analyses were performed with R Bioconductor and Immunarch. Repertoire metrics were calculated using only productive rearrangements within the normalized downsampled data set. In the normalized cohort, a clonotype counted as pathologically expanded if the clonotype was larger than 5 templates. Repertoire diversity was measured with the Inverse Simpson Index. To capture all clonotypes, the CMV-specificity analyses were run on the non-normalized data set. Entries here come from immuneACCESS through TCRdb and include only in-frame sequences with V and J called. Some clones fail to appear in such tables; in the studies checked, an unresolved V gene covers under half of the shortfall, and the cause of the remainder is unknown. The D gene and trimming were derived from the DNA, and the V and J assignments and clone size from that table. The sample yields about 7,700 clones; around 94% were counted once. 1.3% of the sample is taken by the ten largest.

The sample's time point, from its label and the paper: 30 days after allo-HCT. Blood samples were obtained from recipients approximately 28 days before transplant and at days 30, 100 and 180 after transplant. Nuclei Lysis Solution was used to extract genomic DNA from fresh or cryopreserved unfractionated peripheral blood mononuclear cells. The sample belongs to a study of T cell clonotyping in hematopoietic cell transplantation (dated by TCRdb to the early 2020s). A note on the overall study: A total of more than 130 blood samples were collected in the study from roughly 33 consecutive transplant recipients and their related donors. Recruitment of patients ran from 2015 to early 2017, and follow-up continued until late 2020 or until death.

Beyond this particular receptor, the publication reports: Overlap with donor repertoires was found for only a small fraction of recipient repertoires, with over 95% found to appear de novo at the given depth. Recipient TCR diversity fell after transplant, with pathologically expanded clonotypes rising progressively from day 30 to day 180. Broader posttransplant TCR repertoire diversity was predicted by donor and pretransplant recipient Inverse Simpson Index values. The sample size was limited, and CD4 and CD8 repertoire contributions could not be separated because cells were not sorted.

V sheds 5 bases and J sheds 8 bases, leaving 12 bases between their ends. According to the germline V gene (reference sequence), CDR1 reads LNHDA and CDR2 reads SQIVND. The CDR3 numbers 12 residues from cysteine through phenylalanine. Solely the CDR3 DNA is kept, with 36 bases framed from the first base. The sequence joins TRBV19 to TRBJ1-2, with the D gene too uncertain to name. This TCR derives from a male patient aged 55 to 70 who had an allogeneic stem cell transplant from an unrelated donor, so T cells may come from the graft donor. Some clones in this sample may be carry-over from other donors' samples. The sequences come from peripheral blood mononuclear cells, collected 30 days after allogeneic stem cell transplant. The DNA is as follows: TGTGCCAGTAGTCTCAGCGCCGGGGGCTACACCTTC. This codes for CASSLSAGGYTF.